This T cell receptor (beta chain) was sequenced in a study of blood T cell repertoires in COVID-19. Per germline, CDR1 MNHEY and CDR2 SVGAGI. The CDR3 contains 16 residues. Deletions cut 0 bases from V and 5 bases from J, with 17 bases between. Generated by immunoSEQ multiplex PCR, the TCRdb table keeps only in-frame clones and is missing some. The table lists some 73,000 clones, approximately 86% of them singletons, with about 5.7% in the top ten. This receptor was identified in a man older than 75 with COVID-19, enrolled during active disease. The sequenced sample consisted of peripheral blood. The V call is TRBV6-5, the J call TRBJ2-7, with D possibly TRBD1 on 6 matching bases. CDR3: CASSYSIRQGWNEQYF. CDR3 DNA: TGTGCCAGCAGTTACTCGATACGGCAGGGGTGGAACGAGCAGTACTTC.